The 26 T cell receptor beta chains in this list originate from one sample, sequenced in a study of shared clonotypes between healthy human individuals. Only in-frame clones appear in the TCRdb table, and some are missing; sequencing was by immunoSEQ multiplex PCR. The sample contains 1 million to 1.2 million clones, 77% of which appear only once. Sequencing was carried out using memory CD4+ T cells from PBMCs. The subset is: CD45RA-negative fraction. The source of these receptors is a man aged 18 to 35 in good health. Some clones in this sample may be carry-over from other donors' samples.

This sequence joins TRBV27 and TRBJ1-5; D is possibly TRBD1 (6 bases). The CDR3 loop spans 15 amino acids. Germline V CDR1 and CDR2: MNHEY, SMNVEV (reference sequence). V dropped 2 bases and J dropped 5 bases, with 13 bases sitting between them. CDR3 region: CASSLSWGGDQPQHF. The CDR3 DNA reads TGTGCCAGCAGTTTAAGTTGGGGGGGCGATCAGCCCCAGCATTTT.

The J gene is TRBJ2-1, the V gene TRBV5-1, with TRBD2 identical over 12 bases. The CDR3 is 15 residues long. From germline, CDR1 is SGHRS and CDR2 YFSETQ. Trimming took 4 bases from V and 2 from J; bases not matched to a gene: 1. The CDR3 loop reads CASSRTSGTYNEQFF. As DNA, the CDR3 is TGCGCCAGCAGCAGGACTAGCGGGACCTACAATGAGCAGTTCTTC.

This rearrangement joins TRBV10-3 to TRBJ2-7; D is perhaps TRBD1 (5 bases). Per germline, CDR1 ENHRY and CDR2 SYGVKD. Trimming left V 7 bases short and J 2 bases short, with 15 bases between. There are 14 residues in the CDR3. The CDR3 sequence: CAITLGQGPYEQYF. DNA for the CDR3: TGTGCCATCACCCTGGGGCAGGGCCCCTACGAGCAGTACTTC.

CDR3 sequence: CASSQGIGELFF. DNA of the CDR3: TGTGCCAGCAGCCAGGGAATCGGGGAGCTGTTTTTT. The rearrangement links TRBV5-6 to TRBJ2-2, with D perhaps matching TRBD1 (5 bases). V was clipped by 4 bases and J by 7 bases, with 8 bases between them. Germline lookup yields CDR1 SGHDT and CDR2 YYEEEE. This CDR3 comprises 12 residues.

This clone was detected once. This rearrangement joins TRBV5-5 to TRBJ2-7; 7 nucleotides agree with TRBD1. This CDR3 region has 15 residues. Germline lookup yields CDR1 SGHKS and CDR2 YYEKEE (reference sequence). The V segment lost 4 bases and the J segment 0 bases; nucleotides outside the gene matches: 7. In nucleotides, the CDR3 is TGTGCCAGCAGCCCCCGGGACAGTCGCTCCTACGAGCAGTACTTC. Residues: CASSPRDSRSYEQYF.

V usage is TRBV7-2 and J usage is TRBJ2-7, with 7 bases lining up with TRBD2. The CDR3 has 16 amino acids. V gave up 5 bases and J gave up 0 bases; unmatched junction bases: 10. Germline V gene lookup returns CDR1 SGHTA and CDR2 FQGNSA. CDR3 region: CASSLISGVSSYEQYF. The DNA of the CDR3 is TGTGCCAGCAGCCTCATCAGCGGGGTAAGCTCCTACGAGCAGTACTTC.

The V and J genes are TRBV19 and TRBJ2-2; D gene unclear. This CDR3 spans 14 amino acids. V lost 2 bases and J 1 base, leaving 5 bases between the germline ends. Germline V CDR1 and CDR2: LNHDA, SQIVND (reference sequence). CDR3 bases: TGTGCCAGTAGTATATCCAGGAACACCGGGGAGCTGTTTTTT. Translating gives CASSISRNTGELFF.

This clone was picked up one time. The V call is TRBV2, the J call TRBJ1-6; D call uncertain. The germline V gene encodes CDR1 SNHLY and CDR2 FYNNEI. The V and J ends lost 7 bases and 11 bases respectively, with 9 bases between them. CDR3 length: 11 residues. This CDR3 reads CASTTETPLHF. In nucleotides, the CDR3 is TGTGCCAGCACAACAGAGACACCCCTCCACTTT.

CDR3 residues: CASSLGQGTEYEQYF. Written as DNA, the CDR3 is TGTGCCAGCAGCTTGGGACAGGGGACCGAATACGAGCAGTACTTC. V gene TRBV5-4 combines with J gene TRBJ2-7; TRBD1 aligns across 8 bases. V dropped 0 bases and J dropped 4; count of bases not matched to a gene: 6. There are 15 residues in the CDR3. Germline V gene sequence: CDR1 SGHNT, CDR2 YYREEE (reference sequence).

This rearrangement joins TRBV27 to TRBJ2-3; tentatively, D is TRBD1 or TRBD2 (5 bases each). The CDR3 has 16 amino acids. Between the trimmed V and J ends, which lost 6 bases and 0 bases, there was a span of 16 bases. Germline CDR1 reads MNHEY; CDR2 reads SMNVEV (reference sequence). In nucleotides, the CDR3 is TGTGCCAGCAGGCGTGGGACGCAATATAGCACAGATACGCAGTATTTT. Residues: CASRRGTQYSTDTQYF.

CDR3 protein: CASIGGGLTEAFF. CDR3 coding DNA: TGTGCCAGCATCGGGGGGGGGCTCACTGAAGCTTTCTTT. The genes are TRBV28 and TRBJ1-1; a possible D gene is TRBD1 (6 bases). Trimming took 7 bases from V and 4 from J, leaving 13 bases between them. The CDR3 is made up of 13 amino acids. Germline V gene data show CDR1 as MDHEN and CDR2 as SYDVKM.

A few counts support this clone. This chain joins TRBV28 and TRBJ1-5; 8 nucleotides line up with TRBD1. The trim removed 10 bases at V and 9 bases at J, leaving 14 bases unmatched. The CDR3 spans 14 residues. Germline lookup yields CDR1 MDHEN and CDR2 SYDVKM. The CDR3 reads CATSRTGPGRPQHF. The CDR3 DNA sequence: TGTGCCACCTCCAGGACAGGGCCCGGCCGGCCCCAGCATTTT.

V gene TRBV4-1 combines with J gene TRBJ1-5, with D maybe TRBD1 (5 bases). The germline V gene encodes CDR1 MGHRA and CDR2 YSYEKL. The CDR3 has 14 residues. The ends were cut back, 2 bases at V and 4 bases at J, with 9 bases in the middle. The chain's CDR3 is CASSQWDLNQPQHF. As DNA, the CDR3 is TGCGCCAGCAGCCAATGGGACCTAAATCAGCCCCAGCATTTT.

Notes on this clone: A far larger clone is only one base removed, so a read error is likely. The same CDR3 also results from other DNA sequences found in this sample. CDR3 nucleotides: TGTGCCAGCAGTTTGCCACAGCAAGAGACCCAGTACTTC. Encoded protein: CASSLPQQETQYF. This chain joins TRBV28 and TRBJ2-5; D is unclear. Deletions cut 3 bases from V and 2 bases from J, with 7 bases between. This CDR3 contains 13 residues. CDR1 is MDHEN and CDR2 is SYDVKM in the germline V gene.

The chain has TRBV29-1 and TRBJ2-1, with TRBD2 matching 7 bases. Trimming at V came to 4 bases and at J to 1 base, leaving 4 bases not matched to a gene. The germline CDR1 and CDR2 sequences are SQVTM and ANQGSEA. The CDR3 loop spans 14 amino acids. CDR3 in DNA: TGCAGCGTTGTTGGGCGGGAGTCCTACAATGAGCAGTTCTTC. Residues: CSVVGRESYNEQFF.

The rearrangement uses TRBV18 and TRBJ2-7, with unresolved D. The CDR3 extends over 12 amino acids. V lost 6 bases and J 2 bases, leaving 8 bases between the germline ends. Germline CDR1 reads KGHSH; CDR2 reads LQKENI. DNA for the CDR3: TGTGCCAGCTCCCTCAACGCCTACGAGCAGTACTTC. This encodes CASSLNAYEQYF.

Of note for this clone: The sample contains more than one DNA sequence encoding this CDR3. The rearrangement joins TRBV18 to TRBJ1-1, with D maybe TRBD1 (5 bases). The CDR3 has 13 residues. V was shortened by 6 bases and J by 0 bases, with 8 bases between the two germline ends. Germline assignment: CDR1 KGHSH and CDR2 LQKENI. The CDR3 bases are TGTGCCAGCTCTTTGACAGTGAACACTGAAGCTTTCTTT. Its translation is CASSLTVNTEAFF.

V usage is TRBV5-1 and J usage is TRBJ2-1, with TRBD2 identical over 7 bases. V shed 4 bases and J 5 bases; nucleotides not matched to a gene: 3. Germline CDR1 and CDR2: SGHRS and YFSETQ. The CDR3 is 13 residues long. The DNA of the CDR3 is TGCGCCAGCAGCCGGGGGGTCAACAATGAGCAGTTCTTC. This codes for CASSRGVNNEQFF.

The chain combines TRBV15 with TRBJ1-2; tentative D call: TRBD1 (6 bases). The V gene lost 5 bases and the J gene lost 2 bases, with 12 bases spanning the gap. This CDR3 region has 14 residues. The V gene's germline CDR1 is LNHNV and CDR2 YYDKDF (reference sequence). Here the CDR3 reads CATSGRTGNYGYTF. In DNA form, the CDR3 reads TGTGCCACCAGCGGTAGAACAGGGAACTATGGCTACACCTTC. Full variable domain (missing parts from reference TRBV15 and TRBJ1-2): DAMVIQNPRYQVTQFGKPVTLSCSQTLNHNVMYWYQQKSSQAPKLLFHYYDKDFNNEADTPDNFQSRRPNTSFCFLDIRSPGLGDTAMYLCATSGRTGNYGYTFGSGTRLTVV.

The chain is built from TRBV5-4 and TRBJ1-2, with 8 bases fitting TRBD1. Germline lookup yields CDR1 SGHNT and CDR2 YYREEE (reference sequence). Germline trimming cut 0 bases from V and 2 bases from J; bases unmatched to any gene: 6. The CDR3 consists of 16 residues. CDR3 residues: CASSLAGRGRNYGYTF. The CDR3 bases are TGTGCCAGCAGCTTGGCCGGCAGGGGGCGCAACTATGGCTACACCTTC.

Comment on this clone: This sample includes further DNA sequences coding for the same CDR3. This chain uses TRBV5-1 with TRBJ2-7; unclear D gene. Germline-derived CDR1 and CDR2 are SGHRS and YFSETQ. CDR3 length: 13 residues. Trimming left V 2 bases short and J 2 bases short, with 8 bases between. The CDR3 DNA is TGCGCCAGCAGCTTTGGGCAGACCTACGAGCAGTACTTC. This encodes CASSFGQTYEQYF.

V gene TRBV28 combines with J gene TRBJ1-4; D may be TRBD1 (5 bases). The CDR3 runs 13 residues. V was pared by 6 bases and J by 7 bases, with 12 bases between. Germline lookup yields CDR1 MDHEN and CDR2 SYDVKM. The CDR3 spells CASRESGGEKLFF. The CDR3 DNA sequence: TGTGCCAGCAGGGAGAGCGGGGGTGAAAAACTGTTTTTT.

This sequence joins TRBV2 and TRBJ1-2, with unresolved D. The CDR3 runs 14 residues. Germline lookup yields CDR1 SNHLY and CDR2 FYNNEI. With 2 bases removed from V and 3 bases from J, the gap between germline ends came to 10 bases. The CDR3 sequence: CASSESSPDYGYTF. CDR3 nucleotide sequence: TGTGCCAGCAGTGAAAGCTCGCCGGACTATGGCTACACCTTC. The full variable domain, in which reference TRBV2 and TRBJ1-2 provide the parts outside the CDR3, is EPEVTQTPSHQVTQMGQEVILRCVPISNHLYFYWYRQILGQKVEFLVSFYNNEISEKSEIFDDQFSVERPDGSNFTLKIRSTKLEDSAMYFCASSESSPDYGYTFGSGTRLTVV.

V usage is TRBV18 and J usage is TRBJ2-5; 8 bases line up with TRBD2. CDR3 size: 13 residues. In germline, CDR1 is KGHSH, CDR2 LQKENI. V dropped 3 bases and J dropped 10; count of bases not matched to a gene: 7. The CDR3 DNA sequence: TGTGCCAGCTCACCTACAGGGACTAGGAACCAGTACTTC. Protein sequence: CASSPTGTRNQYF.

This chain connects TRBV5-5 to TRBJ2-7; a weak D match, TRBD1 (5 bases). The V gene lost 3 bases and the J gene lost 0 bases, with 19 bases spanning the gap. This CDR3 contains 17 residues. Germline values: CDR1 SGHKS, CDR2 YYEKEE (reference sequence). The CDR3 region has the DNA TGTGCCAGCAGCTCTCCATATAAGGGGAAGAGCTCCTACGAGCAGTACTTC. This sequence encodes CASSSPYKGKSSYEQYF.

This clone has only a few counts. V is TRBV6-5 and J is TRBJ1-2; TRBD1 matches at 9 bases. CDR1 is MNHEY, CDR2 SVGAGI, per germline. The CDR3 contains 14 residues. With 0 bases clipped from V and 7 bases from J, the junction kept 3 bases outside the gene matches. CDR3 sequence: CASSYSDRGSGYTF. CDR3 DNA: TGTGCCAGCAGTTACTCCGACAGGGGGTCTGGCTACACCTTC.